This TCR beta chain was profiled in a study of OX40 agonist ivuxolimab in advanced cancers. For the study at large: Patient treatment consisted of intravenous ivuxolimab administration every 2 weeks at 0.01 to 10 mg/kg. Checkpoint inhibitors had been given previously to 35% to 50% of patients. Study conclusions and caveats: A proportion of nonresponders additionally exhibited low normalized T-cell clonal expansion.

This CDR3 has 12 residues. The junction had 5 bases not matched to a gene; V was cut back by 6 bases and J by 8 bases. Germline CDR1 and CDR2: SNHLY and FYNNEI. Generated by immunoSEQ multiplex PCR, the TCRdb table keeps only in-frame clones and is missing some. The table has around 22,000 clones, around 85% seen once. A remark on this clone: Its target is unknown.

A history of autoimmune disease or systemic immunosuppression excluded patients. This TCR was recovered from an adult with an advanced solid tumor such as melanoma, head and neck, liver or kidney cancer. Here the sequenced sample was CD4+ or CD8+ T cells sorted from blood, taken in a trial of the OX40 agonist ivuxolimab. This chain uses TRBV2 with TRBJ1-1, with 8 bases aligning to TRBD1. CDR3 coding DNA: TGTGCCAGCAGCCTCCGGGACAGGGAAGCTTTCTTT. This gives the protein CASSLRDREAFF.